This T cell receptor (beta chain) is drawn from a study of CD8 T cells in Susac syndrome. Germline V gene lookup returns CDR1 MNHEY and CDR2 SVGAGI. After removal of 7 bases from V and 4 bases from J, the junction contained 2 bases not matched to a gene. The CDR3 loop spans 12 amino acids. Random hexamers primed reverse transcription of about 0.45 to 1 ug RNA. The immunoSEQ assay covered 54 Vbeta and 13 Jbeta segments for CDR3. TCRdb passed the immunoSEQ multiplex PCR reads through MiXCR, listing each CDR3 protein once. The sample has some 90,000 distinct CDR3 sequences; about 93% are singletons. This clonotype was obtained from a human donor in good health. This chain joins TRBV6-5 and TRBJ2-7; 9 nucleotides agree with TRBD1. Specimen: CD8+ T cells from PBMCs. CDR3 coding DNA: TGTGCCAGCACGGGACAGGGTTACGAGCAGTACTTC. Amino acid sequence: CASTGQGYEQYF.